This T cell receptor (beta chain) was captured in a study of cytomegalovirus exposure and HLA in healthy donors. For the study at large: The same platform was used for the roughly 130 validation repertoires and the approximately 670 first-cohort repertoires, a later analysis reported. Study results and caveats: About 150 TCR beta chains were listed as cytomegalovirus-associated. The dataset shows that most TCR sequences were rare, while some public TCRs occurred in many donors.

Regarding this clone: The antigen is not known.

Assay: immunoSEQ multiplex PCR; the TCRdb copy retains only in-frame clones and omits some. Of around 61,000 clones listed, around 90% are singletons. Trimming left V 6 bases short and J 9 bases short, with 14 bases between. The germline gives CDR1 MDHEN, CDR2 SYDVKM. The CDR3 spans 12 residues. The TCR was taken from a man between 18 and 35 years old in good health and CMV-seronegative. This sequence joins TRBV28 and TRBJ2-5, with D possibly TRBD2 on 6 matching bases. The sample taken for sequencing was PBMCs. The CDR3 region has the DNA TGTGCCAGCAGGCTAAGGTCGGGGGCCCAGTACTTC. Encoded protein: CASRLRSGAQYF.